One T cell receptor (beta chain) is described in this entry. The record originates from a study of blood T cell repertoires in COVID-19. Study-level information: Collection of acute and convalescent COVID-19 samples took place in the United States, Italy and Spain. The cDNA or gDNA used as material had been derived from T cells, B-cell-depleted T cells, or PBMCs.

How the authors handled the data: Amplifying reference gene primers gave estimates of nucleated cell counts. Generated by immunoSEQ multiplex PCR, the TCRdb table keeps only in-frame clones and is missing some. That table supplies the V and J calls and clone size; D and trimming were determined from the DNA. The sample shows some 180,000 clones, approximately 80% of them seen only once. Germline CDR1 reads SGDLS; CDR2 reads YYNGEE. V shed 4 bases and J shed 4 bases, with 17 bases lying between them. The CDR3 is 15 amino acids. Sequenced sample: peripheral blood. The V call is TRBV9, the J call TRBJ1-1; D perhaps matches TRBD1 (5 bases). The source is a human donor in a cohort sampled during active COVID-19. The CDR3 loop reads CASSPWGESRTEAFF. The DNA for the CDR3 is TGTGCCAGCAGCCCTTGGGGGGAATCCCGCACTGAAGCTTTCTTT. Supplemented by reference TRBV9 and TRBJ1-1, the full variable domain reads DSGVTQTPKHLITATGQRVTLRCSPRSGDLSVYWYQQSLDQGLQFLIQYYNGEERAKGNILERFSAQQFPDLHSELNLSSLELGDSALYFCASSPWGESRTEAFFGQGTRLTVV.